The clone carrying this T cell receptor (beta chain) was counted at least ten times. The source of the sample is a study of blood T cells in healthy people across ages. Trimming cost V 7 bases and J 1 base, with 13 bases left between them. There are 14 residues in the CDR3. The germline gives CDR1 PRHDT, CDR2 FYEKMQ (reference sequence). PCR was performed a second time for about 6 to 12 cycles using a sample-barcoded 5' primer and a J-beta primer mix. TCRdb re-called the 5' RACE reads through MiXCR, storing one row per CDR3 protein. The table lists 500,000 to 550,000 distinct CDR3 sequences, nearly 25% of them singletons. These records were also assigned to another study, of T cells of mothers and their children.

This chain uses TRBV13 with TRBJ2-5, with D hard to call. The sequence derives from a boy aged 5 to 17 in good health. Sequencing used blood. This CDR3 is CASTPRTVQETQYF. CDR3 nucleotides: TGTGCCAGCACCCCCCGCACAGTCCAAGAGACCCAGTACTTC. The whole variable domain, remainder taken from reference TRBV13 and TRBJ2-5, is AAGVIQSPRHLIKEKRETATLKCYPIPRHDTVYWYQQGPGQDPQFLISFYEKMQSDKGSIPDRFSAQQFSDYHSELNMSSLELGDSALYFCASTPRTVQETQYFGPGTRLLVL.